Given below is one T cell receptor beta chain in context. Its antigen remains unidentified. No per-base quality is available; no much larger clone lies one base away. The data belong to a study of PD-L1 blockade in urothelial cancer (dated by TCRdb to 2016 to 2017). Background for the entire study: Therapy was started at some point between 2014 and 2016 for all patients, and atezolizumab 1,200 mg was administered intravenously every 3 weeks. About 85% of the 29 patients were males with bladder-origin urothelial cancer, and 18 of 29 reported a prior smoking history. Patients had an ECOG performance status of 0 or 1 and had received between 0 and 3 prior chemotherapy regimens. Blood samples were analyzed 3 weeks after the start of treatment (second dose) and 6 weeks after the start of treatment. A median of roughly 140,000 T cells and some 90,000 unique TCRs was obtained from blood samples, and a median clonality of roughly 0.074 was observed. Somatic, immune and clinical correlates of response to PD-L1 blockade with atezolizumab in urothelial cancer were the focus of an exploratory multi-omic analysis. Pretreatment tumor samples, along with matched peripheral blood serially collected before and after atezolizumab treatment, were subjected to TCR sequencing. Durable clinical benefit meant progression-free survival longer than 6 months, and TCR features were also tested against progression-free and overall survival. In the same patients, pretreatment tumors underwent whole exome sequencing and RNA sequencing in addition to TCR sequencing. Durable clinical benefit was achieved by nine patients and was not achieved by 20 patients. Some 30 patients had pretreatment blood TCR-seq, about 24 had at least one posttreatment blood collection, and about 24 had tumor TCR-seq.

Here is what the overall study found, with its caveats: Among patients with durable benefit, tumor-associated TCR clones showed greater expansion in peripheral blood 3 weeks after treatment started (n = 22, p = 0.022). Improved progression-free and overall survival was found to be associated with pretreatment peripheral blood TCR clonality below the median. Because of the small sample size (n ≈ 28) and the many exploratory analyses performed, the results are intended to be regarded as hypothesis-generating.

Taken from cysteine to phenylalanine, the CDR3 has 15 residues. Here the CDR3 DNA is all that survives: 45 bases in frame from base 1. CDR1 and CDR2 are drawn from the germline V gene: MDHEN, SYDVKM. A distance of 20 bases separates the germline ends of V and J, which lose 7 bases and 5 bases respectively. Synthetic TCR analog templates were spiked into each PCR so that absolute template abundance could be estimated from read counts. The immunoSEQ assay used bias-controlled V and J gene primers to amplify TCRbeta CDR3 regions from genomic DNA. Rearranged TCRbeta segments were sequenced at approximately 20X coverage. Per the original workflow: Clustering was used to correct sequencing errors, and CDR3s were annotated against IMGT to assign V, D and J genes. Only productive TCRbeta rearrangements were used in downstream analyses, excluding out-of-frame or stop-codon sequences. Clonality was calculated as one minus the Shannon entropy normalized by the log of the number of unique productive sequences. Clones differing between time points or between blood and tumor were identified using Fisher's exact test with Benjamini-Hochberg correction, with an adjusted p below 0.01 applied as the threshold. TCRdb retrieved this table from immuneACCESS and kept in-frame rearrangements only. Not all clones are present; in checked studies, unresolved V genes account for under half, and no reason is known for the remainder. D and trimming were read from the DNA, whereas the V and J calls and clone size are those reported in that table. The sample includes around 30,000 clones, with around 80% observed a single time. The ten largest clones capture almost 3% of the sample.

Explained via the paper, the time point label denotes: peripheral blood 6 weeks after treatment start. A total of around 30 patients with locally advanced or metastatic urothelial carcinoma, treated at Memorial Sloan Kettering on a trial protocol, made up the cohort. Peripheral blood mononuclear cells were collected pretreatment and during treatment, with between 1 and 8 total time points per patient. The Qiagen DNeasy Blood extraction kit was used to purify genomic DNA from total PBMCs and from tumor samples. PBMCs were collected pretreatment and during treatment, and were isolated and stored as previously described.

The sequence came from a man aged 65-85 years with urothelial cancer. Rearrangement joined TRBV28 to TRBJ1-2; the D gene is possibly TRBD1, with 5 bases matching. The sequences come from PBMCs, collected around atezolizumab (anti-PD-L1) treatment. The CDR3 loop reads CASNVSGGKGYGYTF. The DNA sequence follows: TGTGCCAGCAACGTATCCGGGGGGAAGGGGTATGGCTACACCTTC.